This T cell receptor (beta chain) derives from a study of CD8 T cells in Susac syndrome. Sequencing of TCR beta was performed on blood CD8+ and CD4+ T cells. The patients who served as multiple sclerosis controls were treatment-naive and had stable or active relapsing-remitting disease that fulfilled the revised McDonald criteria. TEMRA cells were enriched by FACS, and CD4+ and CD8+ T cells were negatively isolated. The RNA input was roughly 0.45 to 1 ug, and it was reverse transcribed with random hexamers. Amplification of TCR beta CDR3 across 54 Vbeta and 13 Jbeta was performed with immunoSEQ multiplex PCR. MiXCR was run by TCRdb on the immunoSEQ multiplex PCR reads, yielding one entry per CDR3 protein. This sample carries 150,000 to 180,000 distinct CDR3 sequences, nearly 97% of them seen once, and the ten largest clones take 0.14% to 0.15%. What was sequenced was CD8+ T cells from PBMCs. The clonotype originates from a human donor with multiple sclerosis.

This CDR3 reads CSAGTLAGRHNEQFF. The CDR3, as DNA: TGCAGTGCTGGAACCCTAGCGGGGAGGCACAATGAGCAGTTCTTC. V usage is TRBV20-1 and J usage is TRBJ2-1, with 9 bases that match TRBD2. The CDR3 extends over 15 amino acids. Germline CDR1 is DFQATT and CDR2 is SNEGSKA (reference sequence). The junction had 10 bases not matched to a gene; V was cut back by 5 bases and J by 5 bases.